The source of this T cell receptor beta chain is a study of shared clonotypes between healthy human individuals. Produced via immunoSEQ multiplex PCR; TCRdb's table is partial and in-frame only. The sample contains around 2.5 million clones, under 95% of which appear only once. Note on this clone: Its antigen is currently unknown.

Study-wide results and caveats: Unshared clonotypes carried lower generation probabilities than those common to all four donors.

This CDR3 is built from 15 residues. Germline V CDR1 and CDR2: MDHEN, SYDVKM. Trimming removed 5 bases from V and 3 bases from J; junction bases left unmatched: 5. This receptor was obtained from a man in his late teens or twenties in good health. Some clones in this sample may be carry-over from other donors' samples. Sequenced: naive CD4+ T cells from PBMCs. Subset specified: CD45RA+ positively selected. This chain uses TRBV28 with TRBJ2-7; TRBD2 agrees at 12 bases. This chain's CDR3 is CASSTQGLAGYEQYF. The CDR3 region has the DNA TGTGCCAGCAGTACCCAGGGACTAGCGGGCTACGAGCAGTACTTC.